One and the same sample provided the 12 T cell receptor beta chains below, sequenced in a study of cytomegalovirus exposure and HLA in healthy donors. The method was immunoSEQ multiplex PCR; TCRdb's version includes in-frame clones alone and lacks a portion of them. This sample has 130,000 to 150,000 clones, with 80% to 90% found just once. Sequenced sample: PBMCs. The receptors derive from a woman younger than 35 in good health and CMV-seropositive.

The chain carries TRBV5-5 and TRBJ2-7, with D maybe TRBD2 (6 bases). CDR3 size: 17 residues. CDR1 and CDR2 from the germline V gene are SGHKS and YYEKEE (reference sequence). V dropped 0 bases and J dropped 0 bases, with 16 bases sitting between them. The CDR3 sequence is CASSLDAAGSSSYEQYF. As DNA, the CDR3 is TGTGCCAGCAGCTTGGACGCGGCGGGGTCGAGCTCCTACGAGCAGTACTTC.

The chain links TRBV6-5 to TRBJ2-3, with 9 bases fitting TRBD1. The CDR3 is made up of 15 amino acids. Germline V gene data show CDR1 as MNHEY and CDR2 as SVGAGI. Germline trimming cut 0 bases from V and 6 bases from J; bases unmatched to any gene: 4. The CDR3 is CASSYSGGQGDTQYF. The CDR3, as DNA: TGTGCCAGCAGTTACTCCGGCGGACAGGGGGATACGCAGTATTTT.

The chain uses TRBV27 and TRBJ1-3; D unclear. From germline, CDR1 is MNHEY and CDR2 SMNVEV (reference sequence). V lost 3 bases, J lost 1 base, and 7 bases lay in between. CDR3 length equals 14 residues. The chain's CDR3 is CASSLSGSGNTIYF. The CDR3 DNA follows: TGTGCCAGCAGTTTGTCGGGATCTGGAAACACCATATATTTT.

The V gene is TRBV10-3, the J gene TRBJ2-3; D might be TRBD1 (5 bases). This CDR3 region has 15 residues. CDR1 and CDR2 from the germline V gene are ENHRY and SYGVKD. The ends were cut back, 6 bases at V and 1 base at J, with 14 bases in the middle. CDR3 loop: CAIRDGQGGTDTQYF. DNA of the CDR3: TGTGCCATCAGGGACGGGCAGGGTGGCACAGATACGCAGTATTTT.

The chain couples TRBV4-1 to TRBJ1-2; the D is unclear. Trimming stripped 0 bases from V and 8 bases from J, with 28 bases between. In germline, CDR1 is MGHRA, CDR2 YSYEKL. The CDR3 contains 19 residues. Here the CDR3 DNA reads TGCGCCAGCAGCCAAGAGAGGAGGTTAATGGGCTACCAAACGCGGGGCTACACCTTC. It codes for CASSQERRLMGYQTRGYTF.

The chain recombines TRBV11-2 with TRBJ2-3; 8 bases are shared with TRBD2. This CDR3 is built from 14 residues. V was pared by 3 bases and J by 6 bases, with 5 bases of the junction left unmatched. Germline V CDR1 and CDR2: SGHAT, FQNNGV. CDR3 loop: CASSFGGAADTQYF. DNA of the CDR3: TGTGCCAGCAGCTTCGGGGGGGCCGCCGATACGCAGTATTTT. Variable domain in full (rest from reference TRBV11-2 and TRBJ2-3): EAGVAQSPRYKIIEKRQSVAFWCNPISGHATLYWYQQILGQGPKLLIQFQNNGVVDDSQLPKDRFSAERLKGVDSTLKIQPAKLEDSAVYLCASSFGGAADTQYFGPGTRLTVL.

The V and J genes are TRBV11-2 and TRBJ1-1; no definite D call. Germline V gene lookup returns CDR1 SGHAT and CDR2 FQNNGV. CDR3 length: 15 amino acids. V lost 2 bases to trimming and J lost 0 bases, with 10 bases between them. The CDR3 sequence is CASSLMRQMNTEAFF. The DNA of the CDR3 is TGTGCCAGCAGCTTAATGAGACAAATGAACACTGAAGCTTTCTTT. The variable domain in full, completed from reference TRBV11-2 and TRBJ1-1, reads EAGVAQSPRYKIIEKRQSVAFWCNPISGHATLYWYQQILGQGPKLLIQFQNNGVVDDSQLPKDRFSAERLKGVDSTLKIQPAKLEDSAVYLCASSLMRQMNTEAFFGQGTRLTVV.

The chain carries TRBV5-1 and TRBJ2-7, with TRBD1 identical over 10 bases. This CDR3 comprises 17 residues. After removal of 7 bases from V and 4 bases from J, the junction contained 17 bases not matched to a gene. From germline, CDR1 is SGHRS and CDR2 YFSETQ. CDR3 sequence reads: CASALPRDRGLSYEQYF. CDR3 coding DNA: TGCGCCAGCGCCCTACCCCGGGACAGGGGTTTATCGTACGAGCAGTACTTC.

CDR3 sequence reads: CATSRGDSSYEQYF. The CDR3 nucleotides are TGTGCCACCAGCAGAGGAGACAGCTCCTACGAGCAGTACTTC. The chain recombines TRBV15 with TRBJ2-7; tentatively, D is TRBD1 (5 bases). Germline-derived CDR1 and CDR2 are LNHNV and YYDKDF (reference sequence). The V end was cut by 1 base, the J end by 0 bases, with 7 bases between. The CDR3 sequence is 14 residues long.

The chain links TRBV7-9 to TRBJ1-6; possible D gene TRBD1, 6 bases. Per the germline V gene, CDR1 is SEHNR and CDR2 is FQNEAQ (reference sequence). CDR3 size: 18 residues. V lost 2 bases and J lost 7, with 21 bases in between. The CDR3 is CASSLRIDLTGRNSPLHF. Written as DNA, the CDR3 is TGTGCCAGCAGCTTAAGGATAGATTTGACAGGCCGGAATTCACCCCTCCACTTT.

J is TRBJ1-3 and V is TRBV10-2; D is undetermined. The CDR3 sequence is 13 residues long. Trimming removed 5 bases from V and 0 bases from J, with 5 bases in between. CDR1 and CDR2 from the germline V gene are WSHSY and SAAADI. CDR3 sequence reads: CASSPDSGNTIYF. The CDR3 nucleotides read TGCGCCAGCAGTCCAGACTCTGGAAACACCATATATTTT.

This chain connects TRBV28 to TRBJ1-1; 8 nucleotides align to TRBD1. The length of the CDR3 is 13 residues. Looked up from germline, CDR1 is MDHEN and CDR2 is SYDVKM. Trimming cost V 5 bases and J 10 bases; bases outside gene matches: 9. The CDR3 protein is CASSRRTGLGAFF. In DNA form, the CDR3 reads TGTGCCAGCAGTCGACGGACAGGGTTGGGAGCTTTCTTT.